The subject of this entry is one T cell receptor (beta chain). Its antigen is unidentified. It was with random hexamers that about 0.45 to 1 ug RNA was reverse transcribed. immunoSEQ multiplex PCR amplified TCR beta CDR3 across 54 Vbeta, 13 Jbeta. MiXCR, run by TCRdb on the immunoSEQ multiplex PCR reads, gives a single entry per CDR3 protein. The repertoire holds about 80,000 distinct CDR3 sequences, with 85% to 95% as singletons. The data were taken from a study of CD8 T cells in Susac syndrome. General observations from the study: The number of individuals included in the study's TCR sequencing and HLA analysis was acknowledged as relatively small.

The control participants were healthy donors, and these controls were matched with respect to both age and sex. The sample was CD8+ T cells from PBMCs. The receptor was derived from a human donor in good health.

The CDR3 coding sequence is TGTGCCAGCAGCTTAAGAGTGGGGACCGGGGAGCTGTTTTTT. Amino acid sequence: CASSLRVGTGELFF. This chain links TRBV7-3 with TRBJ2-2; D not certain. Germline V gene sequence: CDR1 SGHTA, CDR2 FQGTGA. Trimming took 1 base from V and 5 from J, leaving 8 bases between them. This CDR3 region has 14 residues. Drawing the rest from reference TRBV7-3 and TRBJ2-2, the complete variable domain is GAGVSQTPSNKVTEKGKYVELRCDPISGHTALYWYRQSLGQGPEFLIYFQGTGAADDSGLPNDRFFAVRPEGSVSTLKIQRTERGDSAVYLCASSLRVGTGELFFGEGSRLTVL.